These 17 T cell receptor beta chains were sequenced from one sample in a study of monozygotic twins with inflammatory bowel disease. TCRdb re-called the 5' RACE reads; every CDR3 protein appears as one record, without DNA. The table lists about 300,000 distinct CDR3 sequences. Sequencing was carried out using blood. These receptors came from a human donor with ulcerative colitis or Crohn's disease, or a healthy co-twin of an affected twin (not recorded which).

CDR3 protein: CSAKSYNEQFF. The chain has TRBV20-1 and TRBJ2-1. Looked up from germline, CDR1 is DFQATT and CDR2 is SNEGSKA (reference sequence). This CDR3 spans 11 amino acids.

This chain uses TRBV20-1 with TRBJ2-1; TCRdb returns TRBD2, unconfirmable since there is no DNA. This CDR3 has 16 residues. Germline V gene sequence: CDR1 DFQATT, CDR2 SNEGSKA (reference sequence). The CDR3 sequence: CSASASKAGSYNEQFF.

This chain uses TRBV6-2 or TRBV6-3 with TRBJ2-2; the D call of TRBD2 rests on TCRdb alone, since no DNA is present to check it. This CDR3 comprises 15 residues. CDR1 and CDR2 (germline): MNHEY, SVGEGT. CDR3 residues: CASSPLYWRDGELFF.

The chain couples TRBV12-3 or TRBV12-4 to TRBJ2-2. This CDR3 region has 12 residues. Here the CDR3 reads CASSWTAGELFF.

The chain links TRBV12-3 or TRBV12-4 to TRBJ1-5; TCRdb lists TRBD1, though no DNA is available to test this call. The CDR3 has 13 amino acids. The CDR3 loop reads CASRGGEYQPQHF.

The CDR3 spells CSVGVRTPTTETQYF. The rearrangement joins TRBV29-1 to TRBJ2-5. The CDR3 has 15 residues. Germline V gene sequence: CDR1 SQVTM, CDR2 ANQGSEA.

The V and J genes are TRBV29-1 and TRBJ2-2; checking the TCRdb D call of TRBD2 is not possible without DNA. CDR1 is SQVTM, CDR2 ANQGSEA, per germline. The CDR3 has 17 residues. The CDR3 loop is CSVESRRGVQRTGELFF.

The CDR3 sequence is CASTLSQGRNEQFF. V usage is TRBV7-8 and J usage is TRBJ2-1; the TRBD2 assignment by TCRdb is unverifiable without DNA. In germline, CDR1 is SGHVS, CDR2 FQNEAQ. CDR3 length: 14 residues. The variable domain in full, completed from reference TRBV7-8 and TRBJ2-1, reads GAGVSQSPRYKVAKRGQDVALRCDPISGHVSLFWYQQALGQGPEFLTYFQNEAQLDKSGLPSDRFFAERPEGSVSTLKIQRTQQEDSAVYLCASTLSQGRNEQFFGPGTRLTVL.

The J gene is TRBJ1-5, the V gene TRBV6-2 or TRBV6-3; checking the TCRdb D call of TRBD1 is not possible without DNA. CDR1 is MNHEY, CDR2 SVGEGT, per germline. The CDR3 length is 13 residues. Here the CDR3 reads CASTMTGPQPQHF.

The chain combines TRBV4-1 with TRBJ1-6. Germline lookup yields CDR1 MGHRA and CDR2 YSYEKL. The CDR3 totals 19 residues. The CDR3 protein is CASSYRILAVDLGNSPLHF.

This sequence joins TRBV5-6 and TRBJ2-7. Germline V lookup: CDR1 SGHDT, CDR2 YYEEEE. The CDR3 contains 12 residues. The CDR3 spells CASSLNPYEQYF.

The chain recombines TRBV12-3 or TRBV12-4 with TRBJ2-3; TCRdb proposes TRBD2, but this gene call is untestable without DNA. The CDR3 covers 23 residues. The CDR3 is CASSFGRKTSGGLLRAVTDTQYF.

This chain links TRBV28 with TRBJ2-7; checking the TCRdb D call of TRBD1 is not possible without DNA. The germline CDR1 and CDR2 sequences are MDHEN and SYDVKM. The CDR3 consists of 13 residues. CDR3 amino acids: CASSGQVVYEQYF. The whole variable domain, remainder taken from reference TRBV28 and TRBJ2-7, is DVKVTQSSRYLVKRTGEKVFLECVQDMDHENMFWYRQDPGLGLRLIYFSYDVKMKEKGDIPEGYSVSREKKERFSLILESASTNQTSMYLCASSGQVVYEQYFGPGTRLTVT.

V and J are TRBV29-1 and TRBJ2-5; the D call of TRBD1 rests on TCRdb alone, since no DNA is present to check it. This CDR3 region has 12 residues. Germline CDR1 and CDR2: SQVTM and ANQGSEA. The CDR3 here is CSANRAQETQYF.

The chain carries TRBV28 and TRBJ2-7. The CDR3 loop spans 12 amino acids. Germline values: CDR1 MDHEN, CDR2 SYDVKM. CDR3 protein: CASSLWTYEQYF.

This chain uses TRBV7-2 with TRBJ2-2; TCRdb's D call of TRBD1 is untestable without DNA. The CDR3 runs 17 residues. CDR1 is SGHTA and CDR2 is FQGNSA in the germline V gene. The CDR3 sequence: CASSLGRQGTNTGELFF.

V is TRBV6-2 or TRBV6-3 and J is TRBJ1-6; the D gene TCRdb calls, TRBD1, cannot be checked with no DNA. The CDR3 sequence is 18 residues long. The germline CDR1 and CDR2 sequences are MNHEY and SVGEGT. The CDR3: CASSYSPAVYSYNSPLHF.